Described below is a single TCR beta chain sequence and its context. The CDR3 contains 16 residues. From germline, CDR1 is LGHNA and CDR2 YSLEER. Trimming shortened V by 4 bases and J by 1 base, and 15 bases separated the two germline ends. One entry per CDR3 protein results from TCRdb running MiXCR on the RT-PCR reads. The sample consists of 550,000 to 750,000 distinct CDR3 sequences, more than 13% of them appearing once. V usage is TRBV4-3 and J usage is TRBJ2-3; D uncertain. Sequencing was performed on memory CD4+ T cells from blood. This TCR was sampled from a female donor in good health, serving as a healthy control. The CDR3 is CASSRRWGLGTDTQYF. CDR3 in DNA: TGCGCCAGCAGCCGAAGATGGGGTTTGGGCACAGATACGCAGTATTTT.